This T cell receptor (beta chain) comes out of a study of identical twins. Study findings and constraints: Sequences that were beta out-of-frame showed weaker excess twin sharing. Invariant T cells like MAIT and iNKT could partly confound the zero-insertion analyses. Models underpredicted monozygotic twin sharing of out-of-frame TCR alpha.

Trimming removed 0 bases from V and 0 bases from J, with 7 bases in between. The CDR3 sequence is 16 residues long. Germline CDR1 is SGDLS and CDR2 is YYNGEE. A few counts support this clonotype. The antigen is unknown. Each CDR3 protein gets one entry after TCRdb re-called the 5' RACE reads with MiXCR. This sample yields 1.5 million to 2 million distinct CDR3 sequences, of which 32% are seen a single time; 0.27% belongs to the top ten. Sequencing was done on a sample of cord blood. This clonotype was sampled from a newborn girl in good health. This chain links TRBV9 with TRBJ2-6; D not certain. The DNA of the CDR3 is TGTGCCAGCAGCGTAGCTTACAACTCTGGGGCCAACGTCCTGACTTTC. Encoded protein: CASSVAYNSGANVLTF.